This T cell receptor beta chain was sequenced during a study of T cell changes during pregnancy in multiple sclerosis. V was clipped by 0 bases and J by 3 bases, with 21 bases between them. Germline V lookup: CDR1 ENHRY, CDR2 SYGVKD. The CDR3 loop spans 18 amino acids. Data came from immunoSEQ multiplex PCR; TCRdb stores just in-frame clones and leaves some out. The sample lists about 110,000 clones; about 90% were seen once. The clonotype was recovered from a female donor with multiple sclerosis, enrolled in a pregnancy study. Source: peripheral blood, taken before pregnancy. The chain employs TRBV10-3 and TRBJ2-7; possibly TRBD2 for D (5 bases). The CDR3 loop is CAISESNRSVGLYYEQYF. The CDR3 DNA is TGTGCCATCAGTGAGTCGAATCGTTCCGTCGGACTCTACTACGAGCAGTACTTC.